This T cell receptor beta chain was retrieved from a study of T cells in narcolepsy. Study as a whole: Enrolled donors included narcolepsy type 1 or type 2 patients and healthy controls.

The length of the CDR3 is 15 residues. Germline V gene sequence: CDR1 LNHDA, CDR2 SQIVND (reference sequence). Trimming removed 5 bases at V and 6 bases at J, with 17 bases between. The study, taken as a whole, reports: In some patient and control memory CD4+ samples, autoreactive clones were absent. Reportedly, autoreactive clonotypes were serially detected in patients' blood but not controls'.

The repertoire was sequenced with immunoSEQ multiplex PCR; TCRdb's copy has only in-frame clones and lacks some. The table has 25,000 to 35,000 clones, 85% to 90% seen once. In the case of this clone: Its antigen is currently unknown.

The TCR originated in a human donor with narcolepsy. The chain is built from TRBV19 and TRBJ1-5, with D perhaps matching TRBD1 (5 bases). Source material: CD45RA- memory CD4+ T cells from PBMCs. CDR3 in amino acids: CASSREGRGTQPQHF. CDR3 in DNA: TGTGCCAGTAGTCGAGAGGGGAGGGGTACTCAGCCCCAGCATTTT.